Presented here are 16 T cell receptor beta chains from one specimen sequenced in a study of T cells in women clearing cervical HPV infection. Libraries were prepared by immunoSEQ multiplex PCR; TCRdb keeps only in-frame clonotypes and omits some of them. The repertoire table contains more than 30,000 clones. The sequenced sample consisted of blood buffy coat. These TCRs come from a woman aged 18 to 75 with a cervical HPV16 infection that either progressed to CIN3+ or cleared (not recorded which).

Of note for this clone: The CDR3 extends 3 residues past the end of the read, so its final part is completed from the germline J gene. The chain recombines TRBV2 with TRBJ2-7, with 8 bases aligning to TRBD2. V shed 6 bases, J shed 3 bases, and the junction held 7 bases outside the gene matches. There are 14 residues in the CDR3. The V gene's germline CDR1 is SNHLY and CDR2 FYNNEI. The CDR3 reads CASRTAGAIYEQYF. CDR3 bases read: TGTGCCAGCAGGACAGCGGGGGCCATCTACGAG.

About this clone: Coverage ceases 3 residues before the CDR3 finishes, and the germline J gene fills in the end. This chain links TRBV19 with TRBJ1-4; weak D call: TRBD1 (5 bases). The CDR3 is 16 residues long. Looked up from germline, CDR1 is LNHDA and CDR2 is SQIVND (reference sequence). CDR3 bases read: TGTGCCAGTAGTATAGAGCCGGTTTCTGGGGCCAACGTA. It yields the protein CASSIEPVSGANV. The entire CDR3 reads CASSIEPVSGANVLFF.

Concerning this clone itself: The read gets to within 3 residues of the CDR3 end, and the germline J gene fills in the rest. The chain links TRBV2 to TRBJ2-3; D is undetermined. This CDR3 region has 12 residues. Trimming stripped 4 bases from V and 3 bases from J, with 5 bases between. Germline V CDR1 and CDR2: SNHLY, FYNNEI. CDR3 bases read: TGTGCCAGCAGTGCTAGGACAGATACG. It specifies CASSARTDT. The whole CDR3 sequence is CASSARTDTQYF.

As to this clone: An end of the junction differs from the germline gene, which may be a read error. The read ends 3 residues before the CDR3 terminus; that terminus is restored from the germline J gene. This chain connects TRBV4-2 to TRBJ2-4, with D uncertain. Germline CDR1 LGHNA, CDR2 YNFKEQ. The CDR3 consists of 14 residues. The CDR3 here is CASSLNLAKNIQYF. The part of the CDR3 DNA that was read is TGCGCCAGCAGCCTTAATTTAGCCAAAAACATT.

A word on this clone: The CDR3 is cut off 3 residues early in the read; its end comes from the germline J gene. V is TRBV10-3 and J is TRBJ2-1, with 7 bases that match TRBD1. Germline V CDR1 and CDR2: ENHRY, SYGVKD. V gave up 6 bases and J gave up 8 bases; unmatched junction bases: 7. This CDR3 contains 13 residues. CDR3 sequence reads: CAIRNRGEDEQFF. CDR3 bases read: TGTGCCATCAGAAACAGGGGAGAGGATGAG.

The CDR3 DNA, read in part, is TGCAGTGTCACCTCACCGGGACAGGGGGCGAACGAG. It is translated as CSVTSPGQGANE. The full CDR3 protein is CSVTSPGQGANEQYF. V and J are TRBV20-1 and TRBJ2-7; the match to TRBD1 covers 12 bases. From the germline J gene comes the end of the CDR3, since the read stops 3 residues before it. The germline V gene encodes CDR1 DFQATT and CDR2 SNEGSKA (reference sequence). This CDR3 has 15 amino acids. The V segment lost 7 bases and the J segment 5 bases; nucleotides outside the gene matches: 12.

About this clone itself: The read stops 3 residues short of the end of the CDR3; the missing end is completed from the germline J gene. This sequence joins TRBV7-6 and TRBJ2-7; tentatively, D is TRBD2 (6 bases). This CDR3 comprises 14 residues. Germline CDR1 is SGHVS and CDR2 is FNYEAQ. The V and J ends lost 5 bases and 1 base respectively, with 12 bases between them. CDR3 sequence reads: CASSRLAQSYEQYF. CDR3 bases read: TGTGCCAGCAGCCGCCTAGCGCAGTCCTACGAG. The complete variable domain, with remaining parts taken from reference TRBV7-6 and TRBJ2-7, reads GAGVSQSPRYKVTKRGQDVALRCDPISGHVSLYWYRQALGQGPEFLTYFNYEAQQDKSGLPNDRFSAERPEGSISTLTIQRTEQRDSAMYRCASSRLAQSYEQYFGPGTRLTVT.

CDR3 loop: CASTWGRNTGELFF. CDR3 DNA (partial): TGTGCCAGCACATGGGGCAGGAACACCGGGGAG. The J gene is TRBJ2-2, the V gene TRBV2, with D perhaps matching TRBD1 (5 bases). The sequenced fragment ends 3 residues before the CDR3 boundary, so the rest is inferred from the germline J gene. Germline assignment: CDR1 SNHLY and CDR2 FYNNEI. The V and J ends lost 7 bases and 1 base respectively, with 10 bases between them. The CDR3 sequence is 14 residues long.

A word on this clone: The CDR3 end is not reached by the read, which stops 3 residues before it; the germline J gene fills it in. The rearrangement links TRBV20-1 to TRBJ2-7; 7 bases are shared with TRBD2. This CDR3 region has 12 residues. Unmatched junction bases numbered 0, after V lost 0 bases and J lost 4 bases. The germline V gene encodes CDR1 DFQATT and CDR2 SNEGSKA (reference sequence). Incomplete CDR3 DNA: TGCAGTGCTAGAGAGCGGGAGTACGAG. Translating it yields CSAREREYE. The full CDR3 sequence reads CSAREREYEQYF.

About this clone: The CDR3 extends 3 residues past the end of the read, so its final part is completed from the germline J gene. The V gene is TRBV7-9, the J gene TRBJ2-7; D might be TRBD1 (6 bases). Per the germline V gene, CDR1 is SEHNR and CDR2 is FQNEAQ (reference sequence). V was clipped by 0 bases and J by 3 bases, with 6 bases between them. The CDR3 loop spans 13 amino acids. The sequenced part of the CDR3 DNA is TGTGCCAGCAGCTTAGCGACAGGCTACGAG. Protein: CASSLATGYE. The full CDR3 protein is CASSLATGYEQYF.

In regard to this clone: Read data end 3 residues before the CDR3 end; the end is taken from the germline J gene. V usage is TRBV7-3 and J usage is TRBJ2-2; TRBD2 agrees at 7 bases. With V trimmed by 1 base and J by 7 bases, 9 bases remained unmatched. This CDR3 has 16 residues. Per the germline V gene, CDR1 is SGHTA and CDR2 is FQGTGA. The CDR3: CASSLRPQRGYGELFF. CDR3 bases read: TGTGCCAGCAGCTTAAGGCCCCAGCGGGGCTACGGGGAG.

Details on this clone: The CDR3 extends 3 residues past the end of the read, so its final part is completed from the germline J gene. The rearrangement links TRBV30 to TRBJ2-1, with D perhaps matching TRBD2 (6 bases). V was clipped by 0 bases and J by 7 bases, with 19 bases between them. Germline V gene sequence: CDR1 GTSNPN, CDR2 SVGIG (reference sequence). There are 16 residues in the CDR3. The sequenced CDR3 bases are TGTGCCTGGAGTGTACCTGGAGGGGTATGGGGAAATGAG. Protein: CAWSVPGGVWGNE. The full CDR3 is CAWSVPGGVWGNEQFF.

In the case of this clone: Read coverage stops 3 residues before the CDR3 terminus; the germline J gene supplies the remainder. J is TRBJ2-5 and V is TRBV20-1; no clear D gene. Between the trimmed V and J ends, which lost 6 bases and 0 bases, there was a span of 8 bases. This CDR3 has 12 amino acids. Germline assignment: CDR1 DFQATT and CDR2 SNEGSKA (reference sequence). The sequenced CDR3 bases are TGCAGTGCGCTGGGCGACCAAGAGACC. This encodes CSALGDQET. The full CDR3 reads CSALGDQETQYF.

Note on this clone: Read sequence stops 3 residues before the CDR3 end, and the germline J gene provides the missing end. V gene TRBV7-9 combines with J gene TRBJ1-2; D is perhaps TRBD1 (6 bases). The germline V gene encodes CDR1 SEHNR and CDR2 FQNEAQ (reference sequence). The CDR3 consists of 14 residues. Trimming removed 4 bases from V and 6 bases from J, with 15 bases in between. The chain's CDR3 is CASSSGGYPHGYTF. The CDR3 bases that were read are TGTGCCAGCAGCTCGGGGGGCTACCCTCATGGC.

A word on this clone: The read terminates 3 residues before the CDR3 end, so the remaining end is supplied by the germline J gene. V and J are TRBV12-3 or TRBV12-4 and TRBJ2-5; D might be TRBD1 (6 bases). Trimming removed 3 bases from V and 3 bases from J, with 11 bases in between. The CDR3 runs 14 residues. The CDR3 DNA, read in part, is TGTGCCAGCAGTTTTGGGACATTAAAAGAGACC. Its protein is CASSFGTLKET. The full CDR3 reads CASSFGTLKETQYF.

As regards this clone: The CDR3 goes on 3 residues after the read ends, and that part is filled in from the germline J gene. This chain links TRBV11-2 with TRBJ2-5; 8 positions match TRBD1. V lost 4 bases, J lost 5 bases, and 6 bases stayed unmatched. Germline CDR1 is SGHAT and CDR2 is FQNNGV. The CDR3 is 14 residues long. The CDR3 protein is CASSSTGAGETQYF. The DNA read from the CDR3 is TGTGCCAGCAGCTCGACAGGGGCGGGGGAGACC.